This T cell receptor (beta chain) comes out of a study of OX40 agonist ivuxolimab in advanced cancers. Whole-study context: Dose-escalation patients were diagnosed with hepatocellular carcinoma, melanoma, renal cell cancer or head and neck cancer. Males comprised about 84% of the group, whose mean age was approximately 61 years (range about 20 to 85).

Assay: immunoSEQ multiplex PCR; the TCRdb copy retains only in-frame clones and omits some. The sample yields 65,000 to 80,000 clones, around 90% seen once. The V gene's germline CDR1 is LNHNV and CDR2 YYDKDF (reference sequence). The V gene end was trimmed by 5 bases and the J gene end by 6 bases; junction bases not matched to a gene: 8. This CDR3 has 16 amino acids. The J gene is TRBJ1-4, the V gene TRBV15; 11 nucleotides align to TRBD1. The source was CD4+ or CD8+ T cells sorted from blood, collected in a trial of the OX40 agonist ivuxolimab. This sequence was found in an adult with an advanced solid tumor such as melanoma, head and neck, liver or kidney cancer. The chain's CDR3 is CATSRTGGELYEKLFF. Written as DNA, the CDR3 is TGTGCCACCAGCCGGACAGGGGGCGAACTGTATGAAAAACTGTTTTTT.